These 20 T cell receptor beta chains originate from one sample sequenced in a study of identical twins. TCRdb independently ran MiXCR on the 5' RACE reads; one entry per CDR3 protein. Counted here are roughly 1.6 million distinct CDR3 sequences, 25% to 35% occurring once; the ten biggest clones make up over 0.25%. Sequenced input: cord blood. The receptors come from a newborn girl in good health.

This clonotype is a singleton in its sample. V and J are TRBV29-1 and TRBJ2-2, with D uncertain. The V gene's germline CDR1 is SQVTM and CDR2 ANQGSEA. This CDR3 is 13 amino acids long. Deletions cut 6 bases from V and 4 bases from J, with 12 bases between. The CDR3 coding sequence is TGCAGCGTAACATGGGTAGGCACCGGGGAGCTGTTTTTT. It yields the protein CSVTWVGTGELFF.

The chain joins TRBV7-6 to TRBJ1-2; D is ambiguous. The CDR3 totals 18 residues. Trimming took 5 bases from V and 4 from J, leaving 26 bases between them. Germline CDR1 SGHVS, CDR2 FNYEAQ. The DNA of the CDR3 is TGTGCCAGCAGCCCTACTGTCCACCAAGGCCCTCTAGGCTATGGCTACACCTTC. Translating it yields CASSPTVHQGPLGYGYTF.

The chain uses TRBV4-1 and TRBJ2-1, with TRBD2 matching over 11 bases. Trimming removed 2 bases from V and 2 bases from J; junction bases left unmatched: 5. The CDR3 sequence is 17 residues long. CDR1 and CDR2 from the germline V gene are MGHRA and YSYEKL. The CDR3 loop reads CASSQSDSGGAYNEQFF. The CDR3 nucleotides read TGCGCCAGCAGCCAAAGTGATAGCGGGGGGGCCTACAATGAGCAGTTCTTC.

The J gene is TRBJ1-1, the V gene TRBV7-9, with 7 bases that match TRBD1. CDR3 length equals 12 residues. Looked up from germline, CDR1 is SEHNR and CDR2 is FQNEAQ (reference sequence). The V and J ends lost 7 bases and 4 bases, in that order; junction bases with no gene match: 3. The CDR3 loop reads CASIRGGTEAFF. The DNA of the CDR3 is TGTGCCAGCATCAGGGGGGGCACTGAAGCTTTCTTT.

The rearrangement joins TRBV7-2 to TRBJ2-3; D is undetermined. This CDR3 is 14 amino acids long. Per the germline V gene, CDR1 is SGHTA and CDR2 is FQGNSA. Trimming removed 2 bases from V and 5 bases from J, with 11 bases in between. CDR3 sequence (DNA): TGTGCCAGCAGCTTAAAAGCAATAAGAGATACGCAGTATTTT. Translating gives CASSLKAIRDTQYF.

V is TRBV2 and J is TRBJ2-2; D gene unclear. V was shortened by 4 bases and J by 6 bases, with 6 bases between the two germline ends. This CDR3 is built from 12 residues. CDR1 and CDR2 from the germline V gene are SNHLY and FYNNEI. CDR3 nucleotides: TGTGCCAGCAGTGGGGGTCCCGGGGAGCTGTTTTTT. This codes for CASSGGPGELFF.

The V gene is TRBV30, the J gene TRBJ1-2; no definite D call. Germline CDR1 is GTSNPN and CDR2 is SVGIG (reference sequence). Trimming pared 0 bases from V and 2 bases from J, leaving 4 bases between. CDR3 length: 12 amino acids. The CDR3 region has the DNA TGTGCCTGGAGTGTACAAAACTATGGCTACACCTTC. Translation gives CAWSVQNYGYTF.

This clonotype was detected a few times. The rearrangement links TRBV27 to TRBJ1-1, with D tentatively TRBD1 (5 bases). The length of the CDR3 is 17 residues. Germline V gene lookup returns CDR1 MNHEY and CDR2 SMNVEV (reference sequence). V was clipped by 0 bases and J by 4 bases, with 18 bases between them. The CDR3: CASSLSFRAGVVTEAFF. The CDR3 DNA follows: TGTGCCAGCAGTTTATCTTTCAGGGCGGGCGTAGTCACTGAAGCTTTCTTT.

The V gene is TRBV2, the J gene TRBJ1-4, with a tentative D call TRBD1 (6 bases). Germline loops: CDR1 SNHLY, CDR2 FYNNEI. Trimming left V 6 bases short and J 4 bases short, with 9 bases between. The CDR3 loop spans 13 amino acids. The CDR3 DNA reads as TGTGCCAGCAGGACAGGTTATAATGAAAAACTGTTTTTT. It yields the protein CASRTGYNEKLFF.

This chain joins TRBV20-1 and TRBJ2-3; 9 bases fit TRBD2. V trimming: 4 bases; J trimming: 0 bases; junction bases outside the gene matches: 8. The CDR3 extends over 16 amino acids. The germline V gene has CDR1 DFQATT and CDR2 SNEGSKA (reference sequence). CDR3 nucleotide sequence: TGCAGTGCTAAAGGCGGGAGGGCCGCTAGCACAGATACGCAGTATTTT. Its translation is CSAKGGRAASTDTQYF.

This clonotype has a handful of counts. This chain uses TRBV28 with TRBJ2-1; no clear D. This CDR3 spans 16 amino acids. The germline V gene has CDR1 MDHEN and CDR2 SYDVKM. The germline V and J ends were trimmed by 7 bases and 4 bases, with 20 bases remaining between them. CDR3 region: CASTPLHVGAYNEQFF. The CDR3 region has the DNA TGTGCCAGCACTCCCCTCCACGTGGGCGCGTACAATGAGCAGTTCTTC.

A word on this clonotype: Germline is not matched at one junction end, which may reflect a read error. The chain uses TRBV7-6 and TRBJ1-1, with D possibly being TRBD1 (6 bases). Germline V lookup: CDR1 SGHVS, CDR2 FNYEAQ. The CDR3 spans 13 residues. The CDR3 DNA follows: TGTGCCAGCAGCTTACTCAGGGACACTGAATCTTTCTTT. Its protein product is CASSLLRDTESFF. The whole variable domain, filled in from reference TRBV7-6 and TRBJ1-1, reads GAGVSQSPRYKVTKRGQDVALRCDPISGHVSLYWYRQALGQGPEFLTYFNYEAQQDKSGLPNDRFSAERPEGSISTLTIQRTEQRDSAMYRCASSLLRDTESFFGQGTRLTVV.

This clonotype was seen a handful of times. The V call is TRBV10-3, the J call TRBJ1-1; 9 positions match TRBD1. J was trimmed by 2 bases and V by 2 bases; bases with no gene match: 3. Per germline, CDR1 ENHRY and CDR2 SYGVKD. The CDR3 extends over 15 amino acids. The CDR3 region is CAISEPGQGNTEAFF. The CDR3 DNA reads TGTGCCATCAGTGAGCCGGGACAGGGAAACACTGAAGCTTTCTTT.

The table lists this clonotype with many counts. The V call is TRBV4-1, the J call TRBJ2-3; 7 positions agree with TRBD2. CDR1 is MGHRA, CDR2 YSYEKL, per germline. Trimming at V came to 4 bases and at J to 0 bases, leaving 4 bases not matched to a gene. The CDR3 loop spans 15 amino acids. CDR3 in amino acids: CASSPGGISTDTQYF. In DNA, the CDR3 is TGCGCCAGCAGCCCCGGGGGGATTAGCACAGATACGCAGTATTTT.

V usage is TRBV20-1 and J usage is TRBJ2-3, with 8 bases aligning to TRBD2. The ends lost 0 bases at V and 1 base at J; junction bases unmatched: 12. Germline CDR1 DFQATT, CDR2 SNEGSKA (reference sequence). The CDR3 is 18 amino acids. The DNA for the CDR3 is TGCAGTGCTAGAGATCACCACTGGACTAGCCCCCGCACAGATACGCAGTATTTT. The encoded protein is CSARDHHWTSPRTDTQYF.

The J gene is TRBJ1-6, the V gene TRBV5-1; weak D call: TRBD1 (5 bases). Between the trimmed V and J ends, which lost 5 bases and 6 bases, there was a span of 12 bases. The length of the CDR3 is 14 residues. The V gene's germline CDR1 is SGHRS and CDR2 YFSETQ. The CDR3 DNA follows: TGCGCCAGCAGGGACAAGGGAGGTAATTCACCCCTCCACTTT. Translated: CASRDKGGNSPLHF. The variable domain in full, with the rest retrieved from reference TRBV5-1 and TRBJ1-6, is KAGVTQTPRYLIKTRGQQVTLSCSPISGHRSVSWYQQTPGQGLQFLFEYFSETQRNKGNFPGRFSGRQFSNSRSEMNVSTLELGDSALYLCASRDKGGNSPLHFGNGTRLTVT.

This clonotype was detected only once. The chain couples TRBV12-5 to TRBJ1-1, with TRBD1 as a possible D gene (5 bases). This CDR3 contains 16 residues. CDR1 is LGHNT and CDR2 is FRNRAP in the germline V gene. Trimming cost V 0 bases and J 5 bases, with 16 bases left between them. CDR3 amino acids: CASGLVAGGFRTEAFF. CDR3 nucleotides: TGTGCTAGTGGTTTGGTAGCGGGGGGATTTAGGACTGAAGCTTTCTTT. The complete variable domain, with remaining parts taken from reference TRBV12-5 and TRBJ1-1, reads DARVTQTPRHKVTEMGQEVTMRCQPILGHNTVFWYRQTMMQGLELLAYFRNRAPLDDSGMPKDRFSAEMPDATLATLKIQPSEPRDSAVYFCASGLVAGGFRTEAFFGQGTRLTVV.

The CDR3 loop reads CASSQEVGETVYEQYF. CDR3 bases: TGTGCCAGCAGCCAAGAGGTGGGGGAGACGGTCTACGAGCAGTACTTC. The chain links TRBV3-1 to TRBJ2-7, with D tentatively TRBD1 or TRBD2 (5 bases each). CDR3 size: 16 residues. Deletions cut 0 bases from V and 3 bases from J, with 15 bases between. The germline CDR1 and CDR2 sequences are LGHDT and YNNKEL (reference sequence).

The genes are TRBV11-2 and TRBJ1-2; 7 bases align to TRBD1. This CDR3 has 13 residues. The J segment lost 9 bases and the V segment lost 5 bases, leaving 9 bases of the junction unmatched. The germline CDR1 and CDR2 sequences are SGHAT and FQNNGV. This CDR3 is CASSPNRQGSYTF. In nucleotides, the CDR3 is TGTGCCAGCAGCCCAAATCGACAGGGAAGCTACACCTTC.

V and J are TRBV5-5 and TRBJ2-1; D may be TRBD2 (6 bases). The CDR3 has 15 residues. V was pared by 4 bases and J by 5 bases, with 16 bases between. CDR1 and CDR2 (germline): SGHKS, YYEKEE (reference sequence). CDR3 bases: TGTGCCAGCAGCGAGGCCGTCGGAGGGAACAATGAGCAGTTCTTC. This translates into CASSEAVGGNNEQFF.